Sequencing of this TCR beta chain was carried out in a study of OX40 agonist ivuxolimab in advanced cancers. Study-wide points: Dosing at 0.1 to 3.0 mg/kg was accompanied by clonal expansion of CD4+ and CD8+ blood T cells by week 6. Determination of antigen specificity was not performed for the expanded peripheral T cells. More expanded clones were found, on average, in CD8+ than in CD4+ T cells.

The data were produced by immunoSEQ multiplex PCR, yet TCRdb's version contains in-frame clones alone and is incomplete. The sample contains under 95,000 clones, around nine tenths of which appear only once. In its sample, this clone was seen once. Its antigen is not known. Patients with a history of autoimmune disease or on systemic immunosuppression were excluded. Germline lookup yields CDR1 SGHAT and CDR2 FQNNGV. The CDR3 extends over 16 amino acids. Losses at the gene ends were 4 bases for V and 8 bases for J; bases not matched to a gene: 5. The TCR sequence derives from an adult with an advanced solid tumor such as melanoma, head and neck, liver or kidney cancer. The genes are TRBV11-2 and TRBJ2-2; 15 bases fit TRBD2. Sequenced material: CD4+ or CD8+ T cells sorted from blood, taken in a trial of the OX40 agonist ivuxolimab. The CDR3 reads CASSWTSGRALGELFF. The CDR3 DNA reads TGTGCCAGCAGCTGGACTAGCGGGAGGGCCTTGGGGGAGCTGTTTTTT.